The rows below give T cell receptor beta chains drawn from one sample of a study of blood T cell repertoires in COVID-19. Clones were read by immunoSEQ multiplex PCR, and TCRdb kept only the in-frame ones, dropping some. Of about 440,000 clones in the sample, approximately 88% are singletons; the top ten hold approximately 12%. Sequencing was performed on peripheral blood. Receptor source: a woman in her forties or fifties with COVID-19, enrolled during active disease. The CDR3 runs from the conserved cysteine through the conserved F or W. Each record gives: CDR3 length, V gene, J gene, CDR3 protein.

CDR3 length: 20; V gene: TRBV2; J gene: TRBJ1-4; CDR3 protein: CASIRRKSLAGATKGEKLFF
CDR3 length: 14; V gene: TRBV6-5; J gene: TRBJ2-3; CDR3 protein: CASGRVVGTDTQYF
CDR3 length: 14; V gene: TRBV7-2; J gene: TRBJ2-1; CDR3 protein: CASSLGLAGAEQFF
CDR3 length: 15; V gene: TRBV11-2; J gene: TRBJ2-2; CDR3 protein: CASSQGTAETGELFF
CDR3 length: 14; V gene: TRBV24-1; J gene: TRBJ2-7; CDR3 protein: CATSDDRDGYEQYF
CDR3 length: 12; V gene: TRBV29-1; J gene: TRBJ1-2; CDR3 protein: CSVDTGDRGYTF
CDR3 length: 13; V gene: TRBV10-3; J gene: TRBJ1-1; CDR3 protein: CAISYAGNTEAFF
CDR3 length: 14; V gene: TRBV12-5; J gene: TRBJ2-1; CDR3 protein: CASGQNRGKDEQFF
CDR3 length: 16; V gene: TRBV6-6; J gene: TRBJ2-3; CDR3 protein: CASSFGTSGGTDTQYF
CDR3 length: 16; V gene: TRBV27; J gene: TRBJ1-4; CDR3 protein: CASSFVRPATNEKLFF
CDR3 length: 15; V gene: TRBV15; J gene: TRBJ1-2; CDR3 protein: CATSRDRNRNYGYTF
CDR3 length: 19; V gene: TRBV7-3; J gene: TRBJ1-5; CDR3 protein: CASSPKRAPGRLSNQPQHF
CDR3 length: 11; V gene: TRBV12-3/TRBV12-4; J gene: TRBJ1-1; CDR3 protein: CASSLLSEAFF
CDR3 length: 13; V gene: TRBV10-1; J gene: TRBJ1-1; CDR3 protein: CASRNSLNTEAFF
CDR3 length: 16; V gene: TRBV5-5; J gene: TRBJ2-7; CDR3 protein: CASSLIPGRSSYEQYF
CDR3 length: 16; V gene: TRBV6-6; J gene: TRBJ1-5; CDR3 protein: CASSYSPGHSDQPQHF
CDR3 length: 15; V gene: TRBV13; J gene: TRBJ2-7; CDR3 protein: CASSVGTSRREEQYF
CDR3 length: 13; V gene: TRBV6-5; J gene: TRBJ2-7; CDR3 protein: CALEGQGAYEQYF
CDR3 length: 13; V gene: TRBV25-1; J gene: TRBJ2-2; CDR3 protein: CASKGRTPGELFF
CDR3 length: 12; V gene: TRBV19; J gene: TRBJ1-5; CDR3 protein: CASSIPTGIQHF
CDR3 length: 13; V gene: TRBV6-6; J gene: TRBJ1-1; CDR3 protein: CASTLLEDTEAFF
CDR3 length: 13; V gene: TRBV28; J gene: TRBJ1-2; CDR3 protein: CASSPGGSYGYTF
CDR3 length: 13; V gene: TRBV6-5; J gene: TRBJ2-5; CDR3 protein: CASNTGGEETQYF
CDR3 length: 15; V gene: TRBV5-6; J gene: TRBJ2-1; CDR3 protein: CASSFSLAGYNEQFF
CDR3 length: 14; V gene: TRBV12-2; J gene: TRBJ2-7; CDR3 protein: CASRLGDSAYEQYF